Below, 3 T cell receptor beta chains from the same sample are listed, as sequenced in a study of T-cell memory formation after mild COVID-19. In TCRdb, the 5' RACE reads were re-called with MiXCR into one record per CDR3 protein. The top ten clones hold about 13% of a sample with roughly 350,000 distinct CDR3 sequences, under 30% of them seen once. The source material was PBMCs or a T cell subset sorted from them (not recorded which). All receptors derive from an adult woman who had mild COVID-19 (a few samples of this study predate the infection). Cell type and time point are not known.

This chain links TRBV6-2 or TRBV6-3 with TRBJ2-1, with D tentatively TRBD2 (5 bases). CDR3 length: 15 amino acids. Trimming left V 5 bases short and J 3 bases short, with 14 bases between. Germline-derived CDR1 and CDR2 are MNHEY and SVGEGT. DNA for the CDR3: TGTGCCAGCAGTGAGGACCGAGGGAGCTACAATGAGCAGTTCTTC. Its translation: CASSEDRGSYNEQFF.

The CDR3 spells CASGNRGLYEQYF. The CDR3 DNA follows: TGTGCCAGCGGGAACAGGGGACTCTACGAGCAGTACTTC. This chain uses TRBV12-3 or TRBV12-4 with TRBJ2-7, with D possibly being TRBD1 (7 bases). V was clipped by 8 bases and J by 3 bases, with 14 bases between them. This CDR3 is 13 amino acids long.

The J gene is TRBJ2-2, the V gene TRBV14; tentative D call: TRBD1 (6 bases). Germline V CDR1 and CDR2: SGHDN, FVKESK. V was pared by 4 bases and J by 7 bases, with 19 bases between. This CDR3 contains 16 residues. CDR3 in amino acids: CASSRLNREWSGELFF. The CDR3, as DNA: TGTGCCAGCAGCCGGCTTAACAGGGAGTGGAGCGGGGAGCTGTTTTTT. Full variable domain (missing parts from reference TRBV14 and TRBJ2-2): EAGVTQFPSHSVIEKGQTVTLRCDPISGHDNLYWYRRVMGKEIKFLLHFVKESKQDESGMPNNRFLAERTGGTYSTLKVQPAELEDSGVYFCASSRLNREWSGELFFGEGSRLTVL.